This TCR beta chain is from a study of tissue T cells after allogeneic stem cell transplantation. Findings of the study overall: Some tissue clones might be persisting host cells; their alloreactivity or antigen specificity was not determined. Motif-based clustering found tissue-specific repertoire signatures shared across patients, though few clones were shared. In patients and mice, blood and spleen missed much of tissue repertoire.

As concerns this clone: The antigen remains undetermined.

Steroid-refractory graft-versus-host disease after allogeneic hematopoietic cell transplant qualified adults for prospective research-autopsy enrollment. CDR1 and CDR2 (germline): SGHAT, FQDESV (reference sequence). The CDR3 runs 15 residues. Trimming stripped 5 bases from V and 1 base from J, with 14 bases between. Some clones are missing from TCRdb's copy, which holds only in-frame ones; the method was immunoSEQ multiplex PCR. Here the sample spans some 3,200 clones, 50% to 75% being singletons. The sample here was jejunal tissue, taken at autopsy. The receptor's source is a male patient aged 60 or over with steroid-refractory graft-versus-host disease after an allogeneic stem cell transplant. These T cells may partly come from the graft donor. The chain is built from TRBV11-1 and TRBJ2-5; either TRBD1 or TRBD2 may fit D (5 bases each). The CDR3 region has the DNA TGTGCCAGCAGCCCGGGCCTGGGACCCCAAGAGACCCAGTACTTC. Its protein is CASSPGLGPQETQYF.